The 19 T cell receptor beta chains in this list originate from one sample, sequenced in a study of beta chain features in type 1 diabetes. All of the isolated RNA was reverse transcribed, so expressed TCRB transcripts were sequenced. TCRdb keeps only in-frame clones here, not all; method: immunoSEQ multiplex PCR. The data contain roughly 240,000 clones, about 14% of them singletons. Sequencing used naive CD4+ T cells from blood. All receptors come from a woman aged 40 to 50 in good health.

This rearrangement joins TRBV29-1 to TRBJ2-1; 7 bases line up with TRBD1. V was clipped by 8 bases and J by 0 bases; unmatched bases: 4. The CDR3 totals 13 residues. The V gene's germline CDR1 is SQVTM and CDR2 ANQGSEA. The CDR3 bases are TGCAGCTCCGGGACAGACTCCTACAATGAGCAGTTCTTC. It codes for CSSGTDSYNEQFF.

This clone was seen a few times. V gene TRBV7-8 combines with J gene TRBJ2-1, with 8 bases fitting TRBD2. Germline lookup yields CDR1 SGHVS and CDR2 FQNEAQ. This CDR3 is 18 amino acids long. Trimming removed 0 bases from V and 0 bases from J; junction bases left unmatched: 7. This chain's CDR3 is CASSLARRGGSSYNEQFF. CDR3 coding DNA: TGTGCCAGCAGCTTAGCGCGTCGGGGGGGTAGCTCCTACAATGAGCAGTTCTTC.

As to this clone: The sample carries other DNA sequences with the same CDR3. This chain joins TRBV5-1 and TRBJ2-1; 14 nucleotides match TRBD2. The germline V gene encodes CDR1 SGHRS and CDR2 YFSETQ. V shed 3 bases, J shed 10 bases, and the junction held 6 bases outside the gene matches. The CDR3 loop spans 15 amino acids. CDR3 residues: CASSSGLAGGREQFF. The CDR3 DNA sequence: TGCGCCAGCAGCTCCGGACTAGCGGGGGGTAGGGAGCAGTTCTTC.

This clone has a handful of counts. The V call is TRBV2, the J call TRBJ2-5; tentative D call: TRBD2 (5 bases). Trimming took 6 bases from V and 5 from J, leaving 10 bases between them. CDR1 is SNHLY, CDR2 FYNNEI, per germline. This CDR3 is built from 12 residues. Written as DNA, the CDR3 is TGTGCCAGCAGCGGCTCGGGGGAGACCCAGTACTTC. It yields the protein CASSGSGETQYF. Full variable domain (remainder filled in from reference TRBV2 and TRBJ2-5): EPEVTQTPSHQVTQMGQEVILRCVPISNHLYFYWYRQILGQKVEFLVSFYNNEISEKSEIFDDQFSVERPDGSNFTLKIRSTKLEDSAMYFCASSGSGETQYFGPGTRLLVL.

This clone showed up just a few times. The gene calls are TRBV29-1 and TRBJ1-3; D call uncertain. Trimming shortened V by 6 bases and J by 0 bases, and 12 bases separated the two germline ends. Germline V gives CDR1 SQVTM, CDR2 ANQGSEA. The CDR3 is made up of 14 amino acids. The CDR3, as DNA: TGCAGCGTCCAGCCGCGGGACTCTGGAAACACCATATATTTT. Protein sequence: CSVQPRDSGNTIYF. Full variable domain (missing parts from reference TRBV29-1 and TRBJ1-3): SAVISQKPSRDICQRGTSLTIQCQVDSQVTMMFWYRQQPGQSLTLIATANQGSEATYESGFVIDKFPISRPNLTFSTLTVSNMSPEDSSIYLCSVQPRDSGNTIYFGEGSWLTVV.

The chain joins TRBV2 to TRBJ2-7; TRBD2 is a possible D gene (5 bases). The CDR3 consists of 13 residues. The germline CDR1 and CDR2 sequences are SNHLY and FYNNEI. Trimming removed 8 bases from V and 5 bases from J, with 16 bases in between. As DNA, the CDR3 is TGTGCCAGCCAGAGGGAACCCTGGGACGAGCAGTACTTC. This translates into CASQREPWDEQYF.

This clone was observed a few times. CDR3 residues: CASSLFAADGELFF. In DNA, the CDR3 is TGTGCCAGCAGCTTGTTTGCGGCCGACGGGGAGCTGTTTTTT. This chain connects TRBV5-5 to TRBJ2-2; unclear D gene. V lost 1 base to trimming and J lost 7 bases, with 11 bases between them. CDR1 SGHKS and CDR2 YYEKEE come from the germline V gene (reference sequence). The CDR3 has 14 residues. The full variable domain, completed using reference TRBV5-5 and TRBJ2-2, is DAGVTQSPTHLIKTRGQQVTLRCSPISGHKSVSWYQQVLGQGPQFIFQYYEKEERGRGNFPDRFSARQFPNYSSELNVNALLLGDSALYLCASSLFAADGELFFGEGSRLTVL.

This clone was observed a few times. The chain uses TRBV19 and TRBJ1-5; 7 bases line up with TRBD1. This CDR3 spans 17 amino acids. The V and J ends lost 3 bases and 2 bases, in that order; junction bases with no gene match: 10. In germline, CDR1 is LNHDA, CDR2 SQIVND (reference sequence). CDR3 DNA sequence: TGTGCCAGTAGTATTTGGGCAGGGGGAAGTCGCAATCAGCCCCAGCATTTT. It encodes CASSIWAGGSRNQPQHF.

This chain links TRBV9 with TRBJ2-5, with 7 bases matching TRBD1. The CDR3 is made up of 15 amino acids. V lost 5 bases to trimming and J lost 4 bases; unmatched junction nucleotides: 11. CDR1 SGDLS and CDR2 YYNGEE come from the germline V gene. CDR3 in DNA: TGTGCCAGCAGGGCGACAGGGAGTCGGCGAGAGACCCAGTACTTC. It translates to CASRATGSRRETQYF.

The genes are TRBV27 and TRBJ1-2; TRBD1 matches 8 bases. In germline, CDR1 is MNHEY, CDR2 SMNVEV (reference sequence). V gave up 5 bases and J gave up 3 bases; unmatched junction bases: 8. The CDR3 is 15 residues long. The CDR3 reads CASSGDRGPDYGYTF. Written as DNA, the CDR3 is TGTGCCAGCAGTGGAGACAGGGGACCGGACTATGGCTACACCTTC.

This clone came up a few times. The CDR3, as DNA: TGTGCCAGCAGGGGACAGCAGAATTCACCCCTCCACTTT. Amino acid sequence: CASRGQQNSPLHF. The V gene is TRBV2, the J gene TRBJ1-6; 7 positions agree with TRBD1. Germline trimming cut 6 bases from V and 7 bases from J; bases unmatched to any gene: 3. Germline V gene lookup returns CDR1 SNHLY and CDR2 FYNNEI. The CDR3 consists of 13 residues. The variable domain in full, completed from reference TRBV2 and TRBJ1-6, reads EPEVTQTPSHQVTQMGQEVILRCVPISNHLYFYWYRQILGQKVEFLVSFYNNEISEKSEIFDDQFSVERPDGSNFTLKIRSTKLEDSAMYFCASRGQQNSPLHFGNGTRLTVT.

There are a few counts of this clone. This chain uses TRBV27 with TRBJ1-2; 7 bases are a match to TRBD1. Germline CDR1 and CDR2: MNHEY and SMNVEV (reference sequence). The CDR3 sequence is 15 residues long. J gave up 4 bases and V 5 bases, and 10 bases lay outside the gene matches. This chain's CDR3 is CASSPDRARGYGYTF. CDR3 bases: TGTGCCAGCAGTCCCGACAGGGCGAGAGGCTATGGCTACACCTTC.

V is TRBV7-8 and J is TRBJ2-1; TRBD2 aligns across 13 bases. Germline lookup yields CDR1 SGHVS and CDR2 FQNEAQ. V was pared by 4 bases and J by 7 bases, with 4 bases of the junction left unmatched. This CDR3 contains 15 residues. The CDR3 DNA reads TGTGCCAGCAGCTGGGGACTAGCGGGGCGGAATGAGCAGTTCTTC. Amino acids: CASSWGLAGRNEQFF.

The chain couples TRBV6-6 to TRBJ2-7; 9 bases are a match to TRBD1. The CDR3 runs 15 residues. The J segment lost 1 base and the V segment lost 7 bases, leaving 8 bases of the junction unmatched. CDR1 is MNHNY, CDR2 SVGAGI, per germline (reference sequence). CDR3 residues: CASTPGTGSSYEQYF. The CDR3 nucleotides are TGTGCCAGCACCCCCGGGACAGGGAGTTCCTACGAGCAGTACTTC.

This clone was counted between two and nine times. The chain couples TRBV21-1 to TRBJ2-7; TRBD1 reflects the table's D call only, with no check against the DNA. TRBV21-1 is a pseudogene locus. The CDR3 length is 16 residues. CDR3 protein: CASSPHSRDRAYEQYF. In nucleotides, the CDR3 is TGTGCCAGCAGCCCCCACTCCCGGGACAGGGCCTACGAGCAGTACTTC.

This clone has only a few counts. The gene calls are TRBV7-9 and TRBJ2-7; 11 bases line up with TRBD1. The V gene's germline CDR1 is SEHNR and CDR2 FQNEAQ (reference sequence). There are 13 residues in the CDR3. CDR3 amino acids: CAVQWTGGGEQYF. The CDR3 DNA sequence: TGTGCAGTACAATGGACAGGGGGCGGCGAGCAGTACTTC.

This clone was picked up a small number of times. The genes are TRBV21-1 and TRBJ2-7; the listed D gene, TRBD2, was not tested against the DNA. TRBV21-1 is flagged as a pseudogene. This CDR3 is 15 amino acids long. In DNA form, the CDR3 reads TGTGCCAGCAGCTCCGGGACTCGAAGCTCCTACGAGCAGTACTTC. It encodes CASSSGTRSSYEQYF.

This clone appeared a few times. The V and J genes are TRBV9 and TRBJ1-4, with TRBD1 identical over 9 bases. Germline V gene sequence: CDR1 SGDLS, CDR2 YYNGEE. The CDR3 totals 15 residues. J lost 4 bases, V lost 2 bases, and 3 bases had no gene match. CDR3: CASSVDRGGNEKLFF. DNA of the CDR3: TGTGCCAGCAGCGTGGACAGGGGTGGTAATGAAAAACTGTTTTTT.

V gene TRBV2 combines with J gene TRBJ2-5; 9 bases line up with TRBD2. Germline V CDR1 and CDR2: SNHLY, FYNNEI. The CDR3 loop spans 16 amino acids. V was clipped by 1 base and J by 7 bases; unmatched bases: 10. Here the CDR3 DNA reads TGTGCCAGCAGTGAAGAAGGACGGCGGCGGGGGGGGACCCAGTACTTC. Translation gives CASSEEGRRRGGTQYF.